The T cell receptor (beta chain) under discussion was sequenced for a study of T cell responses to AZD1222 COVID-19 vaccine (dated by TCRdb to the early 2020s). About the study as a whole: AZD1222 recipients with second doses at about 4 weeks or about 12 weeks were pooled, because spike-specific TCR depth and breadth did not differ between schedules. A total of roughly 240 trial participants underwent TCR sequencing, of whom 207 received two doses of AZD1222 and about 25 received two doses of the MenACWY control vaccine. Trial participants were enrolled by age into 18-55, 56-69 and 70-plus year subgroups, with roughly 150, 30 and 60 TCR-sequenced participants respectively.

The investigation overall reported the following: No day 14 peak-response samples were available, so repertoires were characterized only after the peak T cell response. Nearly half of unique spike-specific TCRs reportedly recognized epitopes outside regions mutated in the B.1.351 and B.1.1.7 variants. In the small 56-69-year group, the increase in depth fell short of significance, most likely because of low power. After two AZD1222 doses, both the breadth and the depth of spike-specific TCRs were significantly higher than at day 0 and than in MenACWY recipients. Most participants were white British and females outnumbered males, and the authors suggested that clonal diversity may have been underestimated. The whole spike protein was spanned by vaccine-associated CD4 TCRs, and dominant responses were seen in regions 160-218 and 743-854. Conclusions about previously exposed vaccinees are limited because only a handful of AZD1222 recipients were SARS-CoV-2 seropositive at baseline.

A word on this clone: Its recognized antigen is unknown. Base qualities are missing; no much larger clone stands one base away.

In the paper's terms, the time point label means: baseline before first vaccination. The vaccinee samples were drawn from two UK trials, COV001 and COV002, one of which was a single-blind randomized controlled phase 2/3 trial testing AZD1222 (ChAdOx1 nCoV-19) in healthy adults. For TCRbeta chain sequencing, PBMC samples from trial participants were taken at day 0 and at day 28 after the second dose. The CDR3 regions of human TCRbeta chains were subjected to immunosequencing. The study's own analysis went as follows. TCRs in the repertoires were matched against a reference library of SARS-CoV-2-specific TCRs that had been generated with the MIRA antigen-specificity platform. Breadth meant the fraction of unique TCRs that were SARS-CoV-2-associated, whereas depth meant the fraction of total T cells that were SARS-CoV-2-associated. Using the MIRA data, each spike-specific TCR was mapped to the spike region that the TCR reacts to and placed in a CD4 or CD8 class. Log10-transformed breadth and depth values were compared by one-way ANOVA with Sidak's multiple comparisons tests. Drawn from immuneACCESS, this table holds only the in-frame rearrangements with V and J called that TCRdb kept. Clones are partly lost; checked studies trace under half to an unresolved V gene and leave the rest unexplained. V, J and clone size derive from that table, while D and trimming were established from the DNA sequence. The sample table holds under 200,000 clones, of which more than 90% were seen once. 1.5% to 2% of the sample comes from the top ten.

This receptor was taken from an adult in good health. The sequencing used peripheral blood, collected on day 0 of AZD1222 vaccination.

CDR3 sequence: CASSLNNNYGYTF. The nucleotide sequence is TGTGCCAGCAGTTTAAATAACAACTATGGCTACACCTTC. The chain is encoded by TRBV12-3 or TRBV12-4 joined to TRBJ1-2; the D gene remains uncertain. V loses 2 bases of germline sequence and J loses 2 bases, and the interval between the two ends is 6 bases. The CDR3 runs 13 residues from the cysteine to the phenylalanine. Of all the DNA, just the CDR3 is kept, 39 bases in frame from base 1.